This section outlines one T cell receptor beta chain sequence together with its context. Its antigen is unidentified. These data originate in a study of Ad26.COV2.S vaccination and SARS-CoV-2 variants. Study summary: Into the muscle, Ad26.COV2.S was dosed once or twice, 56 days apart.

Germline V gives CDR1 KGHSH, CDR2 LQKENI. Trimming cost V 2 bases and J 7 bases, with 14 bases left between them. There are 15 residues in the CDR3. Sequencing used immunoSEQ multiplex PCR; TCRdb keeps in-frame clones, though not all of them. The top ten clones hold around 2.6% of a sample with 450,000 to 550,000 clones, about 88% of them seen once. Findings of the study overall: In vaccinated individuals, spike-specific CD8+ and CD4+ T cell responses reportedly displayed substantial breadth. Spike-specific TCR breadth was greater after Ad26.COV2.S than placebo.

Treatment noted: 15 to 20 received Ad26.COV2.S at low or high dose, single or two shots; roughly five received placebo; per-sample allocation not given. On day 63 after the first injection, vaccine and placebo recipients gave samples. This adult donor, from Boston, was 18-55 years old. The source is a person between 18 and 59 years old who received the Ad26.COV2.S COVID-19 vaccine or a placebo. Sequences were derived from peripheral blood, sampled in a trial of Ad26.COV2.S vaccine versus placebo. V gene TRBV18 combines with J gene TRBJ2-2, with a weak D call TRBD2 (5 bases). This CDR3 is CASSPSSTRGGELFF. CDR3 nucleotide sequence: TGTGCCAGCTCACCATCGTCGACCCGGGGCGGGGAGCTGTTTTTT.